Detailed here is one TCR beta chain. Its antigen is still unknown. The sample belongs to a study of response to subunit inactivated influenza vaccine. MiXCR, applied by TCRdb to the RT-PCR reads, yields one record per CDR3 protein. Among fewer than 250,000 distinct CDR3 sequences listed, roughly 14% were seen once. Study-level results: Each seasonal influenza vaccination recruits few new T cells, the authors suggested.

This specimen consisted of CD8+ T cells sorted from PBMCs, obtained 4 to 6 days after vaccination. This clonotype originated in a man aged 50 to 59 who received an inactivated influenza vaccine.

In DNA form, the CDR3 reads TGTGCCACCCCAAGTCCGGGTAAGGACACTGAAGCTTTCTTT. This codes for CATPSPGKDTEAFF. The chain links TRBV24-1 to TRBJ1-1; D call uncertain. The germline V and J ends were trimmed by 9 bases and 3 bases, with 16 bases remaining between them. The length of the CDR3 is 14 residues. Germline assignment: CDR1 KGHDR and CDR2 SFDVKD.